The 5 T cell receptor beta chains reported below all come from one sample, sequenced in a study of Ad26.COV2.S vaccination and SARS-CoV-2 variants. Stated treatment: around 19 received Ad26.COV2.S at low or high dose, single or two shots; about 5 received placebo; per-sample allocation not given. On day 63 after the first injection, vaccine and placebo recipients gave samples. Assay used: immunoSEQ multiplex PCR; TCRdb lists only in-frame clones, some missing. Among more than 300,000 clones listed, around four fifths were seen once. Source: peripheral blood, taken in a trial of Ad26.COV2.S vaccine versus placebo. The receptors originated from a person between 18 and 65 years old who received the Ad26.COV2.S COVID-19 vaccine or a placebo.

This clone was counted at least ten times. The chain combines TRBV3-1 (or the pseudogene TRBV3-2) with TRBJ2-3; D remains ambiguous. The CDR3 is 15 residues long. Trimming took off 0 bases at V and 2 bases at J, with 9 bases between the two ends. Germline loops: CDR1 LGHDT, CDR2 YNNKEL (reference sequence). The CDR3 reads CASSQDITSTDTQYF. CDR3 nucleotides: TGTGCCAGCAGCCAAGATATAACCTCCACAGATACGCAGTATTTT.

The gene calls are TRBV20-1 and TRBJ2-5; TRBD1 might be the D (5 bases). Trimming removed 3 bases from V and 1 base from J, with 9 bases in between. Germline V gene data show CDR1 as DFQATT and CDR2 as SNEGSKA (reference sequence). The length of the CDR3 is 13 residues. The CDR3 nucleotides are TGCAGTGCTAGTCGGACAAGCCAAGAGACCCAGTACTTC. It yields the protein CSASRTSQETQYF.

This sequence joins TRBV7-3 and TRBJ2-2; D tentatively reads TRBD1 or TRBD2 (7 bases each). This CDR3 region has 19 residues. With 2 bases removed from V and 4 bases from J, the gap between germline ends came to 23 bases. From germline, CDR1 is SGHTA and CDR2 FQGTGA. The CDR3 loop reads CASSLQGGPRHSGTGELFF. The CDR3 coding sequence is TGTGCCAGCAGCTTACAGGGGGGGCCCCGGCACTCGGGCACCGGGGAGCTGTTTTTT.

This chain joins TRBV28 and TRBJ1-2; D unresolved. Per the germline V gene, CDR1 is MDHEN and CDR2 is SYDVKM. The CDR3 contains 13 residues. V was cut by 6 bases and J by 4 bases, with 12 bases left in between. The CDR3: CASSPGRLYGYTF. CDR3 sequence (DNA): TGTGCCAGCAGCCCGGGTCGGCTCTATGGCTACACCTTC.

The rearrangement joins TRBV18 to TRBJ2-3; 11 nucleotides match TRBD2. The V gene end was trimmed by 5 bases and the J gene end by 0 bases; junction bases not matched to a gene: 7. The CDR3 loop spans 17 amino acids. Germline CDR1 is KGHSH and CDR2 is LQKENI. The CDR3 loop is CASSNPSGGPSTDTQYF. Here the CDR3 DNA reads TGTGCCAGCTCAAACCCTAGCGGGGGGCCTAGCACAGATACGCAGTATTTT.